Each of the 24 T cell receptor beta chains below was sequenced from the same sample in a study of cytomegalovirus exposure and HLA in healthy donors. The PCR was carried out with 60 Vbeta primers and 13 Jbeta primers. The protocol was immunoSEQ multiplex PCR, while the TCRdb copy is restricted to in-frame clones and leaves out a portion. This table holds around 180,000 clones, over 75% found once. The sample was PBMCs. These TCRs come from a girl under two years old in good health and CMV-seronegative.

The rearrangement links TRBV7-3 to TRBJ2-3; 9 bases map to TRBD2. Unmatched junction bases numbered 12, after V lost 6 bases and J lost 5 bases. CDR1 is SGHTA and CDR2 is FQGTGA in the germline V gene. The CDR3 extends over 16 amino acids. The CDR3 loop reads CASSKGAGGTIDTQYF. Written as DNA, the CDR3 is TGTGCCAGCAGTAAGGGCGCGGGGGGGACCATAGATACGCAGTATTTT.

This chain connects TRBV5-4 to TRBJ2-5; 7 positions agree with TRBD2. The CDR3 totals 15 residues. Germline values: CDR1 SGHNT, CDR2 YYREEE (reference sequence). V trimming: 2 bases; J trimming: 5 bases; junction bases outside the gene matches: 9. CDR3 DNA sequence: TGTGCCAGCAGCTTCCGGGCTAGCGGTATGGAGACCCAGTACTTC. Translation: CASSFRASGMETQYF.

J is TRBJ1-6 and V is TRBV27; D remains ambiguous. The V and J ends lost 4 bases and 10 bases respectively, with 11 bases between them. This CDR3 has 13 residues. CDR1 and CDR2 from the germline V gene are MNHEY and SMNVEV (reference sequence). This CDR3 is CASSSSLSSPLHF. The CDR3 DNA reads TGTGCCAGCAGTTCGTCGTTAAGCTCACCCCTCCACTTT.

The rearrangement links TRBV5-1 to TRBJ1-1; a possible D gene is TRBD1 (6 bases). The V and J ends lost 1 base and 2 bases respectively, with 9 bases between them. The V gene's germline CDR1 is SGHRS and CDR2 YFSETQ. The CDR3 is 14 amino acids. CDR3 residues: CASSLLGGNTEAFF. In DNA, the CDR3 is TGCGCCAGCAGCTTGCTTGGGGGCAACACTGAAGCTTTCTTT.

In its sample, this clone was seen a few times. The CDR3 does not end in the conserved phenylalanine or tryptophan, so this is likely a read error. Because the CDR3's place on the DNA is in doubt, the DNA is left out and the CDR3 is given as listed by TCRdb. The chain couples TRBV30 to TRBJ2-6; TRBD2, the D gene given by the table, was not confirmed from the DNA. The length of the CDR3 is 12 amino acids, counting both ends. Germline CDR1 is GTSNPN and CDR2 is SVGIG (reference sequence). CDR3 loop: CAWSVQRSRTHY.

This rearrangement joins TRBV7-2 to TRBJ1-1, with unresolved D. Trimming removed 7 bases at V and 3 bases at J, with 12 bases between. The CDR3 totals 13 residues. The germline V gene has CDR1 SGHTA and CDR2 FQGNSA. The CDR3 region is CASTTSGDTEAFF. CDR3 coding DNA: TGTGCCAGCACGACGAGCGGGGACACTGAAGCTTTCTTT.

The rearrangement joins TRBV4-3 to TRBJ2-1; TRBD2 agrees at 7 bases. The CDR3 is 18 amino acids. V dropped 0 bases and J dropped 10; count of bases not matched to a gene: 18. The germline V gene encodes CDR1 LGHNA and CDR2 YSLEER. The CDR3 DNA follows: TGCGCCAGCAGCCAAGAACCCGCCCCGGGGGAGGGCCGGTGGGAGCAGTTCTTC. This sequence encodes CASSQEPAPGEGRWEQFF.

The chain employs TRBV18 and TRBJ1-4, with D unresolved. CDR1 is KGHSH, CDR2 LQKENI, per germline. Trimming pared 4 bases from V and 6 bases from J, leaving 6 bases between. The CDR3 extends over 12 amino acids. CDR3 amino acids: CASSLQDEKLFF. CDR3 in DNA: TGTGCCAGCTCACTCCAGGATGAAAAACTGTTTTTT.

The chain carries TRBV6-1 and TRBJ2-7; TRBD2 is a possible D gene (6 bases). This CDR3 contains 13 residues. The germline V gene encodes CDR1 MNHNS and CDR2 SASEGT. Trimming removed 6 bases at V and 1 base at J, with 10 bases between. CDR3 sequence (DNA): TGTGCCAGCAGAGTCGGGAGTTCCTACGAGCAGTACTTC. Its translation: CASRVGSSYEQYF.

The rearrangement uses TRBV7-3 and TRBJ2-1; D is unclear. The CDR3 runs to 16 residues. Germline V gives CDR1 SGHTA, CDR2 FQGTGA. The V end lost 1 base, the J end lost 5 bases, and 15 bases lay between the germline ends. In DNA form, the CDR3 reads TGTGCCAGCAGCTTAAGGCCAGTAGCAACAAACAATGAGCAGTTCTTC. Residues: CASSLRPVATNNEQFF.

Here the CDR3 reads CASSLFRGEQYF. Written as DNA, the CDR3 is TGTGCCAGCAGCTTGTTTAGGGGCGAGCAGTACTTC. This chain links TRBV5-6 with TRBJ2-7, with TRBD1 as a possible D gene (5 bases). The germline V and J ends were trimmed by 1 base and 6 bases, with 8 bases remaining between them. Germline CDR1 and CDR2: SGHDT and YYEEEE. The CDR3 extends over 12 amino acids.

V usage is TRBV25-1 and J usage is TRBJ2-1, with D perhaps matching TRBD2 (5 bases). The V gene's germline CDR1 is MGHDK and CDR2 SYGVNS. V was cut by 2 bases and J by 1 base, with 6 bases left in between. CDR3 length: 14 amino acids. The CDR3 DNA reads as TGTGCCAGCAGTGAAGCGGGTTCCTACAATGAGCAGTTCTTC. Its translation: CASSEAGSYNEQFF.

The chain joins TRBV6-1 to TRBJ1-2, with 9 positions matching TRBD1. The CDR3 has 13 amino acids. The junction had 6 bases not matched to a gene; V was cut back by 6 bases and J by 7 bases. Germline values: CDR1 MNHNS, CDR2 SASEGT. The CDR3, as DNA: TGTGCCAGCAGGGCGGACAGGGGAATTGGCTACACCTTC. Protein product: CASRADRGIGYTF.

The rearrangement links TRBV5-1 to TRBJ2-7; TRBD2 agrees at 9 bases. CDR1 and CDR2 (germline): SGHRS, YFSETQ. The V gene end was trimmed by 0 bases and the J gene end by 5 bases; junction bases not matched to a gene: 9. This CDR3 has 16 amino acids. CDR3 sequence reads: CASSLEPSGKPNEQYF. The CDR3 DNA is TGCGCCAGCAGCTTGGAGCCTAGCGGGAAGCCTAACGAGCAGTACTTC.

The rearrangement joins TRBV7-9 to TRBJ1-4, with 9 bases matching TRBD1. CDR1 and CDR2 from the germline V gene are SEHNR and FQNEAQ (reference sequence). V dropped 5 bases and J dropped 7; count of bases not matched to a gene: 5. CDR3 length: 14 residues. DNA for the CDR3: TGTGCCAGCAGCGGGCGGACAGGGGTTGAAAAACTGTTTTTT. This codes for CASSGRTGVEKLFF.

The gene calls are TRBV15 and TRBJ2-7, with 7 bases that match TRBD1. The CDR3 loop spans 15 amino acids. V shed 0 bases, J shed 5 bases, and the junction held 7 bases outside the gene matches. Germline CDR1 LNHNV, CDR2 YYDKDF (reference sequence). The CDR3 DNA follows: TGTGCCACCAGCAGAGACCCCACAGGGGCGCACGAGCAGTACTTC. Its translation is CATSRDPTGAHEQYF.

The V gene is TRBV30, the J gene TRBJ2-3; no firm D call. The V end lost 5 bases, the J end lost 5 bases, and 5 bases lay between the germline ends. This CDR3 is built from 10 residues. From germline, CDR1 is GTSNPN and CDR2 SVGIG (reference sequence). CDR3 bases: TGTGCCTGGTCCGGAGATACGCAGTATTTT. As protein: CAWSGDTQYF.

This clone was detected only once. V gene TRBV4-2 combines with J gene TRBJ2-7, with 10 positions matching TRBD2. The CDR3 has 16 amino acids. The V segment lost 0 bases and the J segment 2 bases; nucleotides outside the gene matches: 4. The V gene's germline CDR1 is LGHNA and CDR2 YNFKEQ. CDR3 residues: CASSQDPSGRAYEQYF. In DNA, the CDR3 is TGTGCCAGCAGCCAAGATCCCAGCGGGAGGGCCTACGAGCAGTACTTC.

The sample holds a few counts of this clone. In this CDR3 the conserved last residue, phenylalanine or tryptophan, is missing, so a read error is likely. Because the CDR3's place on the DNA is in doubt, the DNA is left out and the CDR3 is given as listed by TCRdb. V and J are TRBV2 and TRBJ1-1. Germline V gene sequence: CDR1 SNHLY, CDR2 FYNNEI. The CDR3 spans 9 amino acids, including both terminal residues. CDR3 sequence: CASPEAFFY.

The chain recombines TRBV7-3 with TRBJ1-6; D unclear. Trimming took 5 bases from V and 7 from J, leaving 9 bases between them. This CDR3 comprises 13 residues. Germline CDR1 and CDR2: SGHTA and FQGTGA. CDR3: CASSRESNSPLHF. DNA of the CDR3: TGTGCCAGCAGCCGAGAATCAAATTCACCCCTCCACTTT.

The chain employs TRBV7-2 and TRBJ2-5, with D maybe TRBD2 (5 bases). The J call is doubtful: the DNA matches TRBJ2-7 better. Germline V gene data show CDR1 as SGHTA and CDR2 as FQGNSA. This CDR3 spans 13 amino acids. For the CDR3, the DNA is TGTGCCAGCAGCTTAATGGGCGGGTACGAGCAGTACTTC. Its protein product is CASSLMGGYEQYF.

This chain uses TRBV7-8 with TRBJ1-2; 8 bases fit TRBD1. In germline, CDR1 is SGHVS, CDR2 FQNEAQ. The CDR3 loop spans 12 amino acids. V gave up 5 bases and J gave up 8 bases; unmatched junction bases: 4. CDR3 DNA: TGTGCCAGCAGCCCGACAGGGGTGGGCTACACCTTC. Amino acid sequence: CASSPTGVGYTF. The full variable domain, completed using reference TRBV7-8 and TRBJ1-2, is GAGVSQSPRYKVAKRGQDVALRCDPISGHVSLFWYQQALGQGPEFLTYFQNEAQLDKSGLPSDRFFAERPEGSVSTLKIQRTQQEDSAVYLCASSPTGVGYTFGSGTRLTVV.

This clone has just one count. The genes are TRBV6-4 and TRBJ2-3, with TRBD2 matching over 7 bases. The CDR3 has 14 residues. The V gene end was trimmed by 8 bases and the J gene end by 2 bases; junction bases not matched to a gene: 7. Germline lookup yields CDR1 MRHNA and CDR2 SNTAGT. The CDR3 here is CASSPGLHTDTQYF. CDR3 nucleotide sequence: TGTGCCAGCTCCCCGGGACTACACACAGATACGCAGTATTTT.

This chain links TRBV6-1 with TRBJ1-3; tentative D call: TRBD1 (6 bases). CDR3 length equals 14 residues. Germline V gives CDR1 MNHNS, CDR2 SASEGT. V shed 6 bases and J shed 0 bases, with 9 bases lying between them. CDR3 sequence reads: CASRDRFSGNTIYF. Written as DNA, the CDR3 is TGTGCCAGCAGGGACAGATTCTCTGGAAACACCATATATTTT.